This T cell receptor (beta chain) was recovered during a study of OX40 agonist ivuxolimab in advanced cancers. Study in general: Age averaged around 60 years (range roughly 23 to 80), and less than 85% were male. One patient with hepatocellular carcinoma and two with cutaneous melanoma, three in all, had partial responses.

This clone appeared a single time. Its antigen remains unidentified. Notes on the study in general: Low normalized T-cell clonal expansion also characterized some of the nonresponders.

Prior autoimmune disease or systemic immunosuppression barred patients. Germline V lookup: CDR1 SGHNT, CDR2 YENEEA. The CDR3 extends over 13 amino acids. V lost 5 bases, J lost 4 bases, and 8 bases lay in between. Libraries were prepared by immunoSEQ multiplex PCR; TCRdb keeps only in-frame clonotypes and omits some of them. This sample has tens of thousands of clones, with 80% to 90% found just once. The receptor comes from an adult with an advanced solid tumor such as melanoma, head and neck, liver or kidney cancer. This chain connects TRBV11-3 to TRBJ2-2; weak D call: TRBD2 (5 bases). The source was CD4+ or CD8+ T cells sorted from blood, collected in a trial of the OX40 agonist ivuxolimab. The CDR3 sequence is CASSKEATGELFF. The DNA for the CDR3 is TGTGCCAGCAGCAAGGAGGCCACCGGGGAGCTGTTTTTT.